This TCR beta chain was sequenced during a study of blood T cell repertoires in COVID-19. Overall study context: Whether acute or convalescent, the COVID-19 samples came from the United States, Italy and Spain. PBMCs, B-cell-depleted T cells, or T cells were the source of the cDNA or gDNA that made up the material.

Authors' methods: Amplifying reference gene primers gave estimates of nucleated cell counts. Generated by immunoSEQ multiplex PCR, the TCRdb table keeps only in-frame clones and is missing some. Clonal size and the V and J genes are those of that table, whereas D and trimming came from the DNA. This table holds under 130,000 clones, approximately 70% found once. The CDR3 covers 15 residues. V trimming: 3 bases; J trimming: 4 bases; junction bases outside the gene matches: 1. Germline lookup yields CDR1 LGHNA and CDR2 YSLEER. This clone was counted once. Other DNA sequences in the same sample also yield this CDR3.

This sequence was found in a man at least 80 years old with acute or convalescent COVID-19. V usage is TRBV4-3 and J usage is TRBJ2-1; 12 bases line up with TRBD2. The sequenced sample was peripheral blood. As DNA, the CDR3 is TGCGCCAGCAGCCAGGGACTAGCGGGTTACAATGAGCAGTTCTTC. This encodes CASSQGLAGYNEQFF.